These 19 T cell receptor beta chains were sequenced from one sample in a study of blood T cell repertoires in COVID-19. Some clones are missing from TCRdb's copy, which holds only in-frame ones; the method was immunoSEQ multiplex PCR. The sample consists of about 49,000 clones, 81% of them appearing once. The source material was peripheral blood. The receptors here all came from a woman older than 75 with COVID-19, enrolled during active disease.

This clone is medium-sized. CDR3 in amino acids: CASSEQLAEQFF. DNA of the CDR3: TGCGCCAGCAGCGAACAACTAGCGGAGCAGTTCTTC. V gene TRBV4-1 combines with J gene TRBJ2-1; the match to TRBD2 covers 7 bases. J lost 10 bases, V lost 5 bases, and 5 bases had no gene match. Germline assignment: CDR1 MGHRA and CDR2 YSYEKL. The CDR3 loop spans 12 amino acids.

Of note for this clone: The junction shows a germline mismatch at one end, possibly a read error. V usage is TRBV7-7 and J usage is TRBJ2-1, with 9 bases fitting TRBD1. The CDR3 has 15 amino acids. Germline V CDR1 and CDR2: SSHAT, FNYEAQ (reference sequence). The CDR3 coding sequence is TGTGCTAGCAGCTTGGCGGGACAGGGTACCAATGAGCAGTTCTTC. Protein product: CASSLAGQGTNEQFF.

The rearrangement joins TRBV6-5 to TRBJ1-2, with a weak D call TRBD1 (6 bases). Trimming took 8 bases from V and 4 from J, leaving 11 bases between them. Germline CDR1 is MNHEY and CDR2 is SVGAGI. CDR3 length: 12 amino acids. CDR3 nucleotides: TGTGCCAGCCAGATAGGGGGCTATGGCTACACCTTC. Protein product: CASQIGGYGYTF.

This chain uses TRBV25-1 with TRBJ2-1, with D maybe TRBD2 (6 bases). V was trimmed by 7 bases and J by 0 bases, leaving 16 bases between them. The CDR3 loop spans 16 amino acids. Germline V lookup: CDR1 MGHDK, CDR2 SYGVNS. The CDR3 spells CASTLPWGDSYNEQFF. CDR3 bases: TGTGCCAGCACCCTACCGTGGGGGGACTCCTACAATGAGCAGTTCTTC.

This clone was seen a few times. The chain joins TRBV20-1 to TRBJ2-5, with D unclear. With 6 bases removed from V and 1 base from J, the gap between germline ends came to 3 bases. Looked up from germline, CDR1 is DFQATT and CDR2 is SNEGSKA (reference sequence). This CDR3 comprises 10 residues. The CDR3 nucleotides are TGCAGTGCCATCCAAGAGACCCAGTACTTC. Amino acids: CSAIQETQYF.

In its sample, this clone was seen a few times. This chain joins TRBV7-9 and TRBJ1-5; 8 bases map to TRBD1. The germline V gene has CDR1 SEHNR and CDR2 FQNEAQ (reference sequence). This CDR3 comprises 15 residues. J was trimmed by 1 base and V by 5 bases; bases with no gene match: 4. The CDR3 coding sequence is TGTGCCAGCAGCCTCCAGGGGGCGAGCAATCAGCCCCAGCATTTT. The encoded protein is CASSLQGASNQPQHF.

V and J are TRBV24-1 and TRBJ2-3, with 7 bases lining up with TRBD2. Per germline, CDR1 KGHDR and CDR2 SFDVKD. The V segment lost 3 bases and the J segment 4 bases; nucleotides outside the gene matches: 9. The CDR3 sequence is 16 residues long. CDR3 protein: CATSDLGRERADTQYF. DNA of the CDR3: TGTGCCACCAGTGATCTGGGGCGGGAGAGGGCAGATACGCAGTATTTT.

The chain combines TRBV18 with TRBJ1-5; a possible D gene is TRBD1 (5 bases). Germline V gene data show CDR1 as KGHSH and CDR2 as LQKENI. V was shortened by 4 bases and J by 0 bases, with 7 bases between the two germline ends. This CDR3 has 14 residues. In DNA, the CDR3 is TGTGCCAGCTCACAACAGGATAGCAATCAGCCCCAGCATTTT. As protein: CASSQQDSNQPQHF.

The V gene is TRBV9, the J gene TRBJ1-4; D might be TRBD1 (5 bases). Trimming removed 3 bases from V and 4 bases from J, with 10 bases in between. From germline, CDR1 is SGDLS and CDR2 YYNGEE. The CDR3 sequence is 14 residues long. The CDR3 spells CASSADRNNEKLFF. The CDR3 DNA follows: TGTGCCAGCAGCGCCGACAGAAATAATGAAAAACTGTTTTTT.

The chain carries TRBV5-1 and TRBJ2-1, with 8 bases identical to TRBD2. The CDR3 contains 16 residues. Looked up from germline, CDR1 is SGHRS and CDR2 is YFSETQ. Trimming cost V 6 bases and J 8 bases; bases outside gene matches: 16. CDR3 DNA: TGCGCCAGCAAATTGCCTAGCGGGTCGAGCTTGGATGAGCAGTTCTTC. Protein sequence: CASKLPSGSSLDEQFF.

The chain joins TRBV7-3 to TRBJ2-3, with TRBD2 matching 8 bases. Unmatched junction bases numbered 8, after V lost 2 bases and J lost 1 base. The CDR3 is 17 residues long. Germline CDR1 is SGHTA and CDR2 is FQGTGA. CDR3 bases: TGTGCCAGCAGCTTAGGACCAGCGGGAGAGGGCACAGATACGCAGTATTTT. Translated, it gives CASSLGPAGEGTDTQYF.

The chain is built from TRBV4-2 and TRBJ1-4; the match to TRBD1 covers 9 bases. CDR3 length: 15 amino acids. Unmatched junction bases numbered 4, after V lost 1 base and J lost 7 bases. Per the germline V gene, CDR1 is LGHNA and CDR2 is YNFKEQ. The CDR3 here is CASSQGGTGSEKLFF. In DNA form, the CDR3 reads TGTGCCAGCAGCCAAGGGGGGACAGGGAGTGAAAAACTGTTTTTT.

The CDR3 DNA is TGTGCCTGCGGGGGTAGCGGGAAGGTTGAGACCCAGTACTTC. It encodes CACGGSGKVETQYF. The chain employs TRBV30 and TRBJ2-5; TRBD2 aligns across 8 bases. This CDR3 is built from 14 residues. Germline CDR1 GTSNPN, CDR2 SVGIG (reference sequence). Trimming at V came to 6 bases and at J to 5 bases, leaving 11 bases not matched to a gene. Full variable domain (outside the CDR3, taken from reference TRBV30 and TRBJ2-5): SQTIHQWPATLVQPVGSPLSLECTVEGTSNPNLYWYRQAAGRGLQLLFYSVGIGQISSEVPQNLSASRPQDRQFILSSKKLLLSDSGFYLCACGGSGKVETQYFGPGTRLLVL.

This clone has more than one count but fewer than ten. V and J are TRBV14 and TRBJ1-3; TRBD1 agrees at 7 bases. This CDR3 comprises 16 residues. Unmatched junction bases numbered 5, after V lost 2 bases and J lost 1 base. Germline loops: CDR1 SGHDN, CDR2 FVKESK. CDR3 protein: CASSQRDSLSGNTIYF. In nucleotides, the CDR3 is TGTGCCAGCAGCCAAAGGGACAGCCTATCTGGAAACACCATATATTTT.

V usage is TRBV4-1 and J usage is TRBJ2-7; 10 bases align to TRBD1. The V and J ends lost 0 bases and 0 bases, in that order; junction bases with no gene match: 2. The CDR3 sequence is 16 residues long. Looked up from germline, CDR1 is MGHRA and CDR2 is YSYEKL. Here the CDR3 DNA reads TGCGCCAGCAGCCAAGAGGGGACAGGGGCCTCCTACGAGCAGTACTTC. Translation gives CASSQEGTGASYEQYF.

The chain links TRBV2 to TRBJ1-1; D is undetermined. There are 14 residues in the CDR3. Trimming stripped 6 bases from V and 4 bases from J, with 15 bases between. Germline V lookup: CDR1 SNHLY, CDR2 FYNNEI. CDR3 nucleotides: TGTGCCAGCAGCTCCACAGCAGGTGGCACTGAAGCTTTCTTT. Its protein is CASSSTAGGTEAFF.

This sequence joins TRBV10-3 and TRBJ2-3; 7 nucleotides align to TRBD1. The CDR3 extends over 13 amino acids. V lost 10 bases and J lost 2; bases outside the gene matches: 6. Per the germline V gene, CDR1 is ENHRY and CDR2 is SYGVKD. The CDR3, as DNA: TGTGCCACAAGACAGGGCGTCACAGATACGCAGTATTTT. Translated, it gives CATRQGVTDTQYF.

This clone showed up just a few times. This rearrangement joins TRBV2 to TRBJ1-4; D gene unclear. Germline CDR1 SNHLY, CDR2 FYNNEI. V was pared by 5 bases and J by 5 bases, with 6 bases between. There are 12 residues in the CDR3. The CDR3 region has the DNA TGTGCCAGCAGTAGAGAAAATGAAAAACTGTTTTTT. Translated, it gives CASSRENEKLFF.

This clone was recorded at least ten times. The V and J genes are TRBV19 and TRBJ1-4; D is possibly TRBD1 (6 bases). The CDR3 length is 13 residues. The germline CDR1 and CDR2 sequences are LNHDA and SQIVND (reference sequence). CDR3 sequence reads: CASGRGTNEKLFF. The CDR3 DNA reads TGTGCTTCGGGCAGGGGCACTAATGAAAAACTGTTTTTT.